The 15 T cell receptor beta chains reported below all come from one sample, sequenced in a study of T cells in Graves' hyperthyroidism and ophthalmopathy (dated 2019 in TCRdb). The library came from multiplex PCR. Sequencer: Illumina HiSeq 2000. The TCR beta CDR3 regions were amplified from RNA transcripts. A first-round RT-PCR of the TCR CDR3 used the HTBI primer set with the Qiagen OneStep RT-PCR kit. TCRdb trimmed the raw reads at Q25, called clones with MiXCR and kept productive beta chains. Rows are combined by CDR3 protein, so each entry shows the most common genes and DNA. The sample records approximately 560,000 distinct CDR3 sequences, approximately 15% of which are singletons. The ten largest clones add up to roughly 7.3% of the sample. The sample was blood. These receptors all stem from a woman aged 25 to 39 with Graves' hyperthyroidism.

This clonotype was detected a few times. J is TRBJ2-3 and V is TRBV7-2; 14 nucleotides agree with TRBD2. Germline V lookup: CDR1 SGHTA, CDR2 FQGNSA. The CDR3 has 15 amino acids. J was trimmed by 8 bases and V by 6 bases; bases with no gene match: 7. CDR3 protein: CASSPGLAGAGTQYF. For the CDR3, the DNA is TGTGCCAGCAGTCCGGGACTAGCGGGAGCGGGTACGCAGTATTTT.

This clonotype was seen ten or more times. The chain combines TRBV3-1 with TRBJ1-1; tentative D call: TRBD1 (5 bases). This CDR3 contains 15 residues. Trimming pared 2 bases from V and 2 bases from J, leaving 12 bases between. Germline-derived CDR1 and CDR2 are LGHDT and YNNKEL (reference sequence). Here the CDR3 reads CASSQSDGGNTEAFF. CDR3 nucleotide sequence: TGTGCCAGCAGCCAATCTGATGGGGGAAACACTGAAGCTTTCTTT. Filled out from reference TRBV3-1 and TRBJ1-1, the complete variable domain reads DTAVSQTPKYLVTQMGNDKSIKCEQNLGHDTMYWYKQDSKKFLKIMFSYNNKELIINETVPNRFSPKSPDKAHLNLHINSLELGDSAVYFCASSQSDGGNTEAFFGQGTRLTVV.

At least ten counts were recorded for this clonotype. The chain is built from TRBV5-1 and TRBJ2-3; TRBD1 is a possible D gene (5 bases). CDR1 is SGHRS and CDR2 is YFSETQ in the germline V gene. The CDR3 spans 13 residues. Trimming took off 4 bases at V and 4 bases at J, with 10 bases between the two ends. Written as DNA, the CDR3 is TGCGCCAGCAGCAGGTCAGGGTCAGATACGCAGTATTTT. Residues: CASSRSGSDTQYF.

The gene calls are TRBV14 and TRBJ2-7, with a possible D match to TRBD2 (5 bases). The CDR3 consists of 14 residues. Germline assignment: CDR1 SGHDN and CDR2 FVKESK. V was shortened by 5 bases and J by 7 bases, with 18 bases between the two germline ends. For the CDR3, the DNA is TGTGCCAGCAGCTCCACGGGGTTGGTCTTTGAGCAGTACTTC. It yields the protein CASSSTGLVFEQYF.

This clonotype was picked up a small number of times. V and J are TRBV9 and TRBJ1-1, with D perhaps TRBD1 (6 bases). V was pared by 0 bases and J by 0 bases, with 18 bases between. This CDR3 comprises 18 residues. Looked up from germline, CDR1 is SGDLS and CDR2 is YYNGEE. The CDR3 loop reads CASSVVREGVYMNTEAFF. CDR3 coding DNA: TGTGCCAGCAGCGTAGTCCGGGAGGGGGTGTATATGAACACTGAAGCTTTCTTT.

V usage is TRBV4-1 and J usage is TRBJ2-5; TRBD1 might be the D (6 bases). The germline CDR1 and CDR2 sequences are MGHRA and YSYEKL. CDR3 length: 14 residues. Deletions cut 1 base from V and 9 bases from J, with 15 bases between. The CDR3 sequence: CASSQGGNSGAQYF. The CDR3 DNA sequence: TGCGCCAGCAGCCAAGGTGGTAACTCAGGGGCCCAGTACTTC.

This sequence joins TRBV7-2 and TRBJ2-1, with 12 bases lining up with TRBD2. Germline trimming cut 5 bases from V and 7 bases from J; bases unmatched to any gene: 15. Germline assignment: CDR1 SGHTA and CDR2 FQGNSA. The CDR3 length is 18 residues. The CDR3 sequence is CASSPRGGGLAGRNEQFF. CDR3 DNA: TGTGCCAGCAGCCCGCGGGGGGGAGGACTAGCGGGAAGGAATGAGCAGTTCTTC. Variable domain in full (rest from reference TRBV7-2 and TRBJ2-1): GAGVSQSPSNKVTEKGKDVELRCDPISGHTALYWYRQSLGQGLEFLIYFQGNSAPDKSGLPSDRFSAERTGGSVSTLTIQRTQQEDSAVYLCASSPRGGGLAGRNEQFFGPGTRLTVL.

The chain uses TRBV28 and TRBJ2-5; TRBD2 matches 8 bases. This CDR3 has 15 amino acids. The germline CDR1 and CDR2 sequences are MDHEN and SYDVKM. Losses at the gene ends were 7 bases for V and 2 bases for J; bases not matched to a gene: 9. CDR3 amino acids: CASTHTSGEQETQYF. Written as DNA, the CDR3 is TGTGCCAGCACCCACACTAGCGGAGAGCAAGAGACCCAGTACTTC.

The chain is built from TRBV10-3 and TRBJ2-1, with D possibly called TRBD1 or TRBD2 (8 bases each). Trimming removed 10 bases from V and 12 bases from J, with 22 bases in between. The CDR3 loop spans 13 amino acids. Germline V gene data show CDR1 as ENHRY and CDR2 as SYGVKD. CDR3 region: CATRQGTGGGQFF. CDR3 DNA: TGTGCCACCAGACAGGGGACGGGGGGGGGGCAGTTCTTC.

DNA for the CDR3: TGCGCCAGCAGCTTGCCACAGTGGGAGGAGACCCAGTACTTC. Translating it yields CASSLPQWEETQYF. V gene TRBV5-1 combines with J gene TRBJ2-5, with D maybe TRBD2 (5 bases). The CDR3 extends over 14 amino acids. Looked up from germline, CDR1 is SGHRS and CDR2 is YFSETQ. V lost 1 base and J lost 5, with 12 bases in between.

The rearrangement links TRBV5-1 to TRBJ2-7; 8 bases are a match to TRBD2. The length of the CDR3 is 17 residues. With V trimmed by 7 bases and J by 7 bases, 22 bases remained unmatched. From germline, CDR1 is SGHRS and CDR2 YFSETQ. CDR3 sequence (DNA): TGCGCCAGCGCCCGCGGATATGGGAGCGGGGGAGAATTTGAGCAGTACTTC. As protein: CASARGYGSGGEFEQYF.

This clonotype was found many times. This sequence joins TRBV20-1 and TRBJ2-3; no definite D call. The CDR3 is made up of 12 amino acids. CDR1 and CDR2 (germline): DFQATT, SNEGSKA (reference sequence). V shed 2 bases and J shed 6 bases, with 9 bases lying between them. As DNA, the CDR3 is TGCAGTGCTAGAAAACCCAGTGATACGCAGTATTTT. This sequence encodes CSARKPSDTQYF.

The chain carries TRBV6-1 and TRBJ1-3; D is perhaps TRBD1 (6 bases). The V end lost 5 bases, the J end lost 0 bases, and 14 bases lay between the germline ends. Germline V gene lookup returns CDR1 MNHNS and CDR2 SASEGT. The CDR3 contains 16 residues. The CDR3 here is CASSRDTQVSGNTIYF. The CDR3 bases are TGTGCCAGCAGTAGGGACACACAAGTCTCTGGAAACACCATATATTTT.

This clonotype was seen repeatedly, ten times or more. The chain employs TRBV2 and TRBJ2-2; the D gene is possibly TRBD1 (6 bases). Per germline, CDR1 SNHLY and CDR2 FYNNEI. CDR3 length: 16 amino acids. V dropped 7 bases and J dropped 0 bases, with 15 bases sitting between them. The CDR3 loop reads CASKQQGLPNTGELFF. The CDR3 nucleotides read TGTGCCAGCAAGCAACAGGGTCTCCCGAACACCGGGGAGCTGTTTTTT.

This clonotype has ten or more counts. This chain uses TRBV11-2 with TRBJ2-3; maybe TRBD2 (5 bases). The CDR3 has 17 amino acids. Germline assignment: CDR1 SGHAT and CDR2 FQNNGV. Deletions cut 1 base from V and 2 bases from J, with 16 bases between. The DNA for the CDR3 is TGTGCCAGCAGCTTAGTGTGGGAGAGCAAGACCACAGATACGCAGTATTTT. This codes for CASSLVWESKTTDTQYF.